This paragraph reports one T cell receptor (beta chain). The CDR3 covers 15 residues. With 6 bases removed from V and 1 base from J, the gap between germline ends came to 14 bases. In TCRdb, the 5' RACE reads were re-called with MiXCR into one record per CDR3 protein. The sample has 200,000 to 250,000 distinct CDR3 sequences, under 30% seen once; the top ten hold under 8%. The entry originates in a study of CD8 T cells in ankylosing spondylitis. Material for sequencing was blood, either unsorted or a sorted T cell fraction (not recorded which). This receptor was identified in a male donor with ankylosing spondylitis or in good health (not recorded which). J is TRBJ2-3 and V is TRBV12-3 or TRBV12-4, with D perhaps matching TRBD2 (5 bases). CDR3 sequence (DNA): TGTGCCAGCAGCCCCAGCGGTCCCCGCACAGATACGCAGTATTTT. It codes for CASSPSGPRTDTQYF.